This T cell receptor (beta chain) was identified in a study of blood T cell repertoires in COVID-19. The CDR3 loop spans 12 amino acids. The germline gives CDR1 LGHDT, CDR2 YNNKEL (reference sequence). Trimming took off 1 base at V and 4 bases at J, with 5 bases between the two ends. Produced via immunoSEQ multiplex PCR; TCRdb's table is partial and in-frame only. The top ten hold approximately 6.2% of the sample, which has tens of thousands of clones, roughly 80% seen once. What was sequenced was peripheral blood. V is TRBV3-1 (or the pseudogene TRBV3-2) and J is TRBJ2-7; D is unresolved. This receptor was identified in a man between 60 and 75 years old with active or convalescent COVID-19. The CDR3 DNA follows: TGTGCCAGCAGCCAAGCTTTTTACGAGCAGTACTTC. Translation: CASSQAFYEQYF.